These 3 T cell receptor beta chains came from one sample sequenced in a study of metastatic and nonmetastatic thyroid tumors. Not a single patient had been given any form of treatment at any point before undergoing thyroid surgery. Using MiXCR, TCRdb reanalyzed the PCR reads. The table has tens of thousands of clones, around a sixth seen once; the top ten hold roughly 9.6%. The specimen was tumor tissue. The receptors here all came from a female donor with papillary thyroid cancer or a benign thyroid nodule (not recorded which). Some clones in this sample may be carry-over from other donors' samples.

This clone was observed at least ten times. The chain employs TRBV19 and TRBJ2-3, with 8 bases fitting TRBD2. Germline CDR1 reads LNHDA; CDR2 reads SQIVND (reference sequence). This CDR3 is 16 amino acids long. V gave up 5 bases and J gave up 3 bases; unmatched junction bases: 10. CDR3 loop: CASSLHSGIGTDTQYF. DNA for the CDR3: TGTGCCAGTAGTCTCCATAGCGGGATCGGGACAGATACGCAGTATTTT.

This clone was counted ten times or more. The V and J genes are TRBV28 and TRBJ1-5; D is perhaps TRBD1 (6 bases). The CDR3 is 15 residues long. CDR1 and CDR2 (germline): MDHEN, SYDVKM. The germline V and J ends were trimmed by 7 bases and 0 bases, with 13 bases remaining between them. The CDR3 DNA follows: TGTGCCAGCACCGTAGCCAGGGGTAGCAATCAGCCCCAGCATTTT. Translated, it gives CASTVARGSNQPQHF.

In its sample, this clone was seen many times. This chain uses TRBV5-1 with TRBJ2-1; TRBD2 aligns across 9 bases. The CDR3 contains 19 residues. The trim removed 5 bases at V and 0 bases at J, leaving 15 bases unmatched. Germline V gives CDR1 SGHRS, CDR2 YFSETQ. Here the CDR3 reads CASSLGEFSGRSSYNEQFF. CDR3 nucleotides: TGCGCCAGCAGTCTCGGGGAGTTCAGCGGGAGGAGCTCCTACAATGAGCAGTTCTTC.